Shown below are 7 T cell receptor beta chains from a single sample sequenced in a study of T-cell memory formation after mild COVID-19. TCRdb passed the 5' RACE reads through MiXCR, listing each CDR3 protein once. The table has approximately 250,000 distinct CDR3 sequences, roughly a sixth seen once. The sequenced sample consisted of PBMCs or a T cell subset sorted from them (not recorded which). Receptors originate from a man aged 18 to 29 who had mild COVID-19 (a few samples of this study predate the infection). Cell type and time point are not known.

At least ten counts were recorded for this clonotype. The V and J genes are TRBV7-3 and TRBJ2-3; a possible D gene is TRBD1 (6 bases). Trimming removed 2 bases at V and 3 bases at J, with 12 bases between. The CDR3 runs to 15 residues. Germline CDR1 SGHTA, CDR2 FQGTGA. The CDR3 nucleotides are TGTGCCAGCAGCTTATCCCGAGGGGGTACAGATACGCAGTATTTT. As protein: CASSLSRGGTDTQYF.

The table lists this clonotype with a few counts. This chain joins TRBV7-9 and TRBJ1-6, with D unclear. Germline CDR1 and CDR2: SEHNR and FQNEAQ (reference sequence). This CDR3 has 12 residues. The germline V and J ends were trimmed by 6 bases and 7 bases, with 7 bases remaining between them. This chain's CDR3 is CASSFKNSPLHF. The CDR3 coding sequence is TGTGCCAGCAGTTTTAAGAATTCACCCCTCCACTTT.

Only a few counts were recorded for this clonotype. The chain recombines TRBV7-9 with TRBJ2-7; 7 bases align to TRBD1. Germline loops: CDR1 SEHNR, CDR2 FQNEAQ (reference sequence). The CDR3 is made up of 16 amino acids. Unmatched junction bases numbered 10, after V lost 3 bases and J lost 2 bases. CDR3 in amino acids: CASSFDSGDSPYEQYV. The CDR3 nucleotides read TGTGCCAGCAGCTTCGATTCCGGGGACAGTCCCTACGAGCAGTACGTC.

Here the CDR3 reads CASRSPAGGSGETQYF. DNA for the CDR3: TGTGCCAGCAGGTCCCCGGCGGGGGGTTCAGGAGAGACCCAGTACTTC. This sequence joins TRBV6-2 or TRBV6-3 and TRBJ2-5, with TRBD2 matching 8 bases. V shed 6 bases and J 4 bases; nucleotides not matched to a gene: 13. This CDR3 has 16 residues. Germline CDR1 and CDR2: MNHEY and SVGEGT.

The chain carries TRBV10-3 and TRBJ2-7, with a weak D call TRBD1 (6 bases). This CDR3 has 14 residues. Germline values: CDR1 ENHRY, CDR2 SYGVKD. V shed 2 bases and J shed 3 bases, with 11 bases lying between them. Here the CDR3 reads CAISEVDRSYEQYF. The CDR3 DNA follows: TGTGCCATCAGTGAGGTCGACAGGAGCTACGAGCAGTACTTC.

The chain recombines TRBV12-3 or TRBV12-4 with TRBJ2-1; no clear D gene. Trimming removed 6 bases at V and 9 bases at J, with 12 bases between. The CDR3 runs 12 residues. The CDR3 loop reads CASRSFLSEQFF. In nucleotides, the CDR3 is TGTGCCAGCAGATCGTTCCTGAGTGAGCAGTTCTTC.

This clonotype was detected a few times. The V call is TRBV4-1, the J call TRBJ2-7; 8 bases map to TRBD2. Germline CDR1 is MGHRA and CDR2 is YSYEKL. There are 16 residues in the CDR3. Unmatched junction bases numbered 6, after V lost 0 bases and J lost 2 bases. The DNA for the CDR3 is TGCGCCAGCAGCCAAGAGGCACTAGCGGAAACCTACGAGCAGTACTTC. It is translated as CASSQEALAETYEQYF.